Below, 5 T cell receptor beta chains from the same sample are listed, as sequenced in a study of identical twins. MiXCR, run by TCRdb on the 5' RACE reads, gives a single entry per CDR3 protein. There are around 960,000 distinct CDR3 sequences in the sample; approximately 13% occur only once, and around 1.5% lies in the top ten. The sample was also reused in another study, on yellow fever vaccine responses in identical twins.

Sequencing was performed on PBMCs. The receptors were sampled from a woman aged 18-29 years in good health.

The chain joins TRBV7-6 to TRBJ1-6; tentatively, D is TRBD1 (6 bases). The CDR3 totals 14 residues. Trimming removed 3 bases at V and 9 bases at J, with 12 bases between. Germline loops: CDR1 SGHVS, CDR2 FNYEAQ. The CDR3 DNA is TGTGCCAGCAGCTTTCCAGGGGTGGGTTCACCCCTCCACTTT. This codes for CASSFPGVGSPLHF.

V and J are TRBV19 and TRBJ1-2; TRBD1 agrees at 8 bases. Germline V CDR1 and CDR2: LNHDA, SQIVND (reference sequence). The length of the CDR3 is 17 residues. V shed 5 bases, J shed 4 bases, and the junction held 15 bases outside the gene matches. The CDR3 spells CASSGMGQGARGYGYTF. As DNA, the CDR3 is TGTGCCAGTAGTGGTATGGGCCAGGGGGCGCGGGGCTATGGCTACACCTTC.

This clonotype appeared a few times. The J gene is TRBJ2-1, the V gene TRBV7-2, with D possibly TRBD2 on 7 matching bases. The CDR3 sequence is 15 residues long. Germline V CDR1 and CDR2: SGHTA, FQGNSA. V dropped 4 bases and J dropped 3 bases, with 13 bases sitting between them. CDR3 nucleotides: TGTGCCAGCAGCTGGGCGGGGGCTAACTACAATGAGCAGTTCTTC. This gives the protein CASSWAGANYNEQFF.

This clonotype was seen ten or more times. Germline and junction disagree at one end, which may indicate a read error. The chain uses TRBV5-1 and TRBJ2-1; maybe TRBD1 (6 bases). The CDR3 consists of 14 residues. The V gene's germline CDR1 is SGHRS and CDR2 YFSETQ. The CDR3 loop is CASSLGAGYNEQFF. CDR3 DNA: TGTGCCAGCAGTTTGGGGGCCGGGTACAATGAGCAGTTCTTC.

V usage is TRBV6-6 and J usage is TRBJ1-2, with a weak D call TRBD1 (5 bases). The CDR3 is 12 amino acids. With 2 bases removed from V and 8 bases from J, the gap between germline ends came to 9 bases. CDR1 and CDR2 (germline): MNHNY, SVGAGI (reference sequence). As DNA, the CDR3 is TGTGCCAGCAGTTACAGTGCAGGGGGCTACACCTTC. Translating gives CASSYSAGGYTF.